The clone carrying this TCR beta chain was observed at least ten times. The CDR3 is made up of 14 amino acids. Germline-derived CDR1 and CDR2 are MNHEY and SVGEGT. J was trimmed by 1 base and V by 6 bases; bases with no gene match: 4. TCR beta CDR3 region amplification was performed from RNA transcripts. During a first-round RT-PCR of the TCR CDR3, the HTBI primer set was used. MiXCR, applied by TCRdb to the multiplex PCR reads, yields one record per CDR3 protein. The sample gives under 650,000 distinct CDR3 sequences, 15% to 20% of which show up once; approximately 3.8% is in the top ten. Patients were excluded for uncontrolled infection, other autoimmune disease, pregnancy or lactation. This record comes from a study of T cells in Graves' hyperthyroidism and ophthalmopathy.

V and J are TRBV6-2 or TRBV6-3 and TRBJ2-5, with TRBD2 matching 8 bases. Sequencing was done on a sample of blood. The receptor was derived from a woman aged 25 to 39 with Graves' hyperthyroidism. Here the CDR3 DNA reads TGTGCCAGCAGCCAGACTAGCGCCCAAGAGACCCAGTACTTC. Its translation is CASSQTSAQETQYF.